The source of this T cell receptor beta chain is a study of CXCR3-negative and CXCR3-positive naive CD8 T cells. The study, taken as a whole, reports: TCR strength was inferred from TRB CDR3 properties, while surface CD5 was comparable between naive subsets. Relative to CXCR3-negative naive cells, CXCR3-positive naive cells had more hydrophobic TRB CDR3s.

Concerning this clonotype: Its cognate antigen is unknown.

Carrying UMI labels, the TRB cDNA libraries were prepared through 5' RACE. One entry per CDR3 protein, without DNA, is what TCRdb gives after re-calling the 5' RACE reads. This sample's clone table lists about 120,000 distinct CDR3 sequences. Sample: naive CXCR3+ CD8+ T cells from blood. The subset was: CD45RO-CCR7+CD27+CD95- naive CD8+ T cells expressing CXCR3 (TNR3+). This TCR was recovered from a human donor in good health. Some clones in this sample may be carry-over from other donors' samples.

The chain's CDR3 is CASSRRRASYNEQFF. V and J are TRBV3-1 and TRBJ2-1; with no DNA, the TCRdb D assignment of TRBD2 cannot be verified. The length of the CDR3 is 15 residues. Per germline, CDR1 LGHDT and CDR2 YNNKEL (reference sequence).